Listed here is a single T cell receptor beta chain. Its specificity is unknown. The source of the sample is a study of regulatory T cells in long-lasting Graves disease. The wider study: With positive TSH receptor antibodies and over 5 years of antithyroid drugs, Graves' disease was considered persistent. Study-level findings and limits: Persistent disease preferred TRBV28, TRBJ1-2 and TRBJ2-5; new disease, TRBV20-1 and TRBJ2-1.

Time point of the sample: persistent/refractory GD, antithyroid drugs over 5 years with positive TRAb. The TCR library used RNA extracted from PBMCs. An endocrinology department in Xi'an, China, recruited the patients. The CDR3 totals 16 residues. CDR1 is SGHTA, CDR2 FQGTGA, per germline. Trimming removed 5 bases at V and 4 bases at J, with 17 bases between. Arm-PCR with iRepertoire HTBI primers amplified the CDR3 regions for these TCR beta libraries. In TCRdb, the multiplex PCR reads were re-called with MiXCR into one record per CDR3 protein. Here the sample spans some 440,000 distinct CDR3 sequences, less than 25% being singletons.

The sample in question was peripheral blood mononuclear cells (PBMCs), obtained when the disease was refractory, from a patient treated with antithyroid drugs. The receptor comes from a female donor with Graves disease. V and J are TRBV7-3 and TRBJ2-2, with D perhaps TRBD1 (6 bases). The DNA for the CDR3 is TGTGCCAGCAGCCTGAGACAGGCCCGTGTCACCGGGGAGCTGTTTTTT. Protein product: CASSLRQARVTGELFF.